These 25 T cell receptor beta chains were all obtained from the same sample, sequenced in a study of identical twins. TCRdb reanalysed the 5' RACE reads using MiXCR and keeps one entry per CDR3 protein. The data show roughly 720,000 distinct CDR3 sequences, about 20% seen once. This sample was shared with a second study, whose subject was T cells expressing NK-cell markers.

The sample comprised PBMCs. These receptors were collected from a woman under 30 in good health.

This clonotype was detected many times. This chain joins TRBV12-3 or TRBV12-4 and TRBJ1-1; D ambiguous. V was pared by 6 bases and J by 0 bases, with 5 bases between. This CDR3 is built from 12 residues. CDR3 nucleotide sequence: TGTGCCAGCAGCTTGATGAACACTGAAGCTTTCTTT. This gives the protein CASSLMNTEAFF.

The table lists this clonotype with a few counts. The gene calls are TRBV5-6 and TRBJ1-1, with TRBD1 as a possible D gene (6 bases). The germline V gene encodes CDR1 SGHDT and CDR2 YYEEEE. This CDR3 is 15 amino acids long. The V gene lost 1 base and the J gene lost 4 bases, with 14 bases spanning the gap. DNA of the CDR3: TGTGCCAGCAGCTTGAGGCTGACAGGTACCACTGAAGCTTTCTTT. Translating gives CASSLRLTGTTEAFF. The full variable domain, its missing parts supplied by reference TRBV5-6 and TRBJ1-1, is DAGVTQSPTHLIKTRGQQVTLRCSPKSGHDTVSWYQQALGQGPQFIFQYYEEEERQRGNFPDRFSGHQFPNYSSELNVNALLLGDSALYLCASSLRLTGTTEAFFGQGTRLTVV.

The rearrangement links TRBV5-6 to TRBJ2-4; D tentatively fits TRBD1 or TRBD2 (5 bases each). CDR1 and CDR2 from the germline V gene are SGHDT and YYEEEE. The V and J ends lost 1 base and 15 bases respectively, with 17 bases between them. The CDR3 extends over 13 amino acids. CDR3 residues: CASSLKAGAMPYF. CDR3 sequence (DNA): TGTGCCAGCAGCTTGAAAGCCGGGGCGATGCCGTACTTC.

In this sample, this clonotype turned up a few times. CDR3 residues: CASSAWGSGSTDTQYF. In DNA form, the CDR3 reads TGTGCCAGCAGCGCATGGGGTAGCGGAAGCACAGATACGCAGTATTTT. The V call is TRBV9, the J call TRBJ2-3; D may be TRBD2 (6 bases). The CDR3 runs to 16 residues. Germline V gene data show CDR1 as SGDLS and CDR2 as YYNGEE. Between the trimmed V and J ends, which lost 3 bases and 0 bases, there was a span of 14 bases.

This sequence joins TRBV20-1 and TRBJ2-3; the match to TRBD1 covers 7 bases. This CDR3 has 14 amino acids. V trimming: 2 bases; J trimming: 5 bases; junction bases outside the gene matches: 7. Germline-derived CDR1 and CDR2 are DFQATT and SNEGSKA (reference sequence). The CDR3 loop reads CSARRTGVRDTQYF. The CDR3 DNA follows: TGCAGTGCTAGACGAACAGGGGTCAGAGATACGCAGTATTTT.

The rearrangement uses TRBV9 and TRBJ1-4, with 8 bases fitting TRBD1. Trimming removed 3 bases from V and 5 bases from J; junction bases left unmatched: 6. This CDR3 has 15 amino acids. CDR1 and CDR2 (germline): SGDLS, YYNGEE. The DNA of the CDR3 is TGTGCCAGCAGCGCGGACAGGGACCAGAATGAAAAACTGTTTTTT. Translation: CASSADRDQNEKLFF.

This clonotype showed up just a few times. The J gene is TRBJ1-2, the V gene TRBV6-1, with 8 nucleotides matching TRBD1. Germline CDR1 reads MNHNS; CDR2 reads SASEGT. Unmatched junction bases numbered 7, after V lost 6 bases and J lost 4 bases. This CDR3 has 14 residues. The CDR3 sequence is CASRTTGESYGYTF. The CDR3 nucleotides are TGTGCCAGCAGAACGACAGGGGAGAGCTATGGCTACACCTTC.

This clonotype was picked up a small number of times. CDR3 residues: CASSSGTSGSETQYF. The CDR3, as DNA: TGCGCCAGCAGCTCGGGGACTAGCGGGAGTGAGACCCAGTACTTC. The chain employs TRBV5-1 and TRBJ2-5; 14 nucleotides line up with TRBD2. The junction had 3 bases not matched to a gene; V was cut back by 3 bases and J by 5 bases. Germline CDR1 and CDR2: SGHRS and YFSETQ. The CDR3 loop spans 15 amino acids.

This clonotype was detected a few times. J is TRBJ2-1 and V is TRBV20-1; a weak D match, TRBD2 (7 bases). This CDR3 contains 14 residues. V lost 8 bases and J 2 bases, leaving 16 bases between the germline ends. Germline CDR1 DFQATT, CDR2 SNEGSKA (reference sequence). In DNA form, the CDR3 reads TGCAGTCCTCTGCGGGGGACAACCTACAATGAGCAGTTCTTC. As protein: CSPLRGTTYNEQFF.

This clonotype was counted once. The chain is built from TRBV4-3 and TRBJ2-2; D might be TRBD1 or TRBD2, each matching 5 bases. The CDR3 has 15 residues. The V gene lost 0 bases and the J gene lost 6 bases, with 11 bases spanning the gap. The germline gives CDR1 LGHNA, CDR2 YSLEER. Written as DNA, the CDR3 is TGCGCCAGCAGCCAAGATCTCATGGGGGCCGGGGAGCTGTTTTTT. Translated, it gives CASSQDLMGAGELFF.

The gene calls are TRBV18 and TRBJ2-3; no reliable D call. V was shortened by 3 bases and J by 4 bases, with 8 bases between the two germline ends. The CDR3 is made up of 13 amino acids. Germline V gene sequence: CDR1 KGHSH, CDR2 LQKENI. The CDR3: CASSPISSDTQYF. DNA for the CDR3: TGTGCCAGCTCACCGATTAGTTCAGATACGCAGTATTTT.

The rearrangement links TRBV5-1 to TRBJ2-7; possible D gene TRBD1, 6 bases. Trimming took 5 bases from V and 6 from J, leaving 27 bases between them. This CDR3 is 17 amino acids long. CDR1 is SGHRS and CDR2 is YFSETQ in the germline V gene. The CDR3 sequence is CASSGGSARSSDGEQYF. CDR3 DNA sequence: TGCGCCAGCAGTGGGGGCTCGGCGCGTTCCTCCGACGGCGAGCAGTACTTC. The variable domain in full, with the rest retrieved from reference TRBV5-1 and TRBJ2-7, is KAGVTQTPRYLIKTRGQQVTLSCSPISGHRSVSWYQQTPGQGLQFLFEYFSETQRNKGNFPGRFSGRQFSNSRSEMNVSTLELGDSALYLCASSGGSARSSDGEQYFGPGTRLTVT.

There are a few counts of this clonotype. The rearrangement links TRBV20-1 to TRBJ2-7; 10 bases align to TRBD2. The junction had 9 bases not matched to a gene; V was cut back by 5 bases and J by 2 bases. The CDR3 sequence is 15 residues long. Per germline, CDR1 DFQATT and CDR2 SNEGSKA (reference sequence). CDR3 in DNA: TGCAGTGCTCCAAGCCTAACTAGCGGGGCCTACGAGCAGTACTTC. It translates to CSAPSLTSGAYEQYF.

This clonotype was counted between two and nine times. The chain carries TRBV4-3 and TRBJ2-2; 8 nucleotides align to TRBD1. Germline CDR1 reads LGHNA; CDR2 reads YSLEER. This CDR3 spans 13 amino acids. V lost 3 bases, J lost 6 bases, and 0 bases stayed unmatched. The CDR3, as DNA: TGCGCCAGCAGCCAGGACAGGGCCGGGGAGCTGTTTTTT. Amino acid sequence: CASSQDRAGELFF.

This clonotype has just a few counts. The J gene is TRBJ2-3, the V gene TRBV5-5; TRBD2 agrees at 8 bases. In germline, CDR1 is SGHKS, CDR2 YYEKEE (reference sequence). V trimming: 0 bases; J trimming: 4 bases; junction bases outside the gene matches: 7. This CDR3 is built from 16 residues. CDR3 sequence: CASSLDGSGASDTQYF. DNA of the CDR3: TGTGCCAGCAGCTTGGACGGTAGCGGGGCCTCAGATACGCAGTATTTT.

The chain recombines TRBV7-9 with TRBJ1-5; tentatively, D is TRBD1 (6 bases). The CDR3 covers 14 residues. The V gene lost 4 bases and the J gene lost 5 bases, with 12 bases spanning the gap. Germline V gene lookup returns CDR1 SEHNR and CDR2 FQNEAQ (reference sequence). This CDR3 is CASSSWTDDQPQHF. The CDR3 coding sequence is TGTGCCAGCAGCTCCTGGACAGACGATCAGCCCCAGCATTTT.

This clonotype was counted between two and nine times. The V and J genes are TRBV27 and TRBJ2-1, with TRBD1 identical over 7 bases. The CDR3 loop spans 15 amino acids. J was trimmed by 4 bases and V by 6 bases; bases with no gene match: 9. The germline gives CDR1 MNHEY, CDR2 SMNVEV (reference sequence). In DNA form, the CDR3 reads TGTGCCAGCAGCCCAACAGGGGAACTTTACAATGAGCAGTTCTTC. Residues: CASSPTGELYNEQFF.

This clonotype was counted at least ten times. The chain employs TRBV7-3 and TRBJ2-5; D may be TRBD2 (6 bases). Trimming stripped 4 bases from V and 5 bases from J, with 11 bases between. The CDR3 has 13 amino acids. Germline CDR1 is SGHTA and CDR2 is FQGTGA. The CDR3 sequence is CASSSGTLETQYF. DNA of the CDR3: TGTGCCAGCAGCTCGGGGACTTTGGAGACCCAGTACTTC.

This chain joins TRBV20-1 and TRBJ2-7; D possibly uses TRBD1 or TRBD2 (6 bases each). The V and J ends lost 6 bases and 3 bases respectively, with 21 bases between them. Germline CDR1 and CDR2: DFQATT and SNEGSKA (reference sequence). There are 15 residues in the CDR3. This chain's CDR3 is CSAGGPAQGIYEQYF. CDR3 nucleotides: TGCAGTGCCGGGGGCCCGGCACAGGGTATCTACGAGCAGTACTTC.

This sequence joins TRBV12-3 or TRBV12-4 and TRBJ2-3, with D hard to call. The CDR3 contains 13 residues. The V end lost 6 bases, the J end lost 9 bases, and 16 bases lay between the germline ends. This CDR3 is CASRPIGRPTQYF. CDR3 bases: TGTGCCAGCAGGCCCATCGGGCGCCCCACGCAGTATTTT.

This clonotype was seen a few times. The V and J genes are TRBV29-1 and TRBJ2-1, with TRBD1 identical over 9 bases. Germline V CDR1 and CDR2: SQVTM, ANQGSEA. This CDR3 is built from 12 residues. V shed 7 bases and J 10 bases; nucleotides not matched to a gene: 8. The CDR3 loop is CSAVQGAREQFF. CDR3 DNA: TGCAGCGCTGTACAGGGGGCAAGGGAGCAGTTCTTC.

The rearrangement links TRBV12-5 to TRBJ2-7; no clear D gene. The CDR3 sequence is 11 residues long. The V end lost 2 bases, the J end lost 3 bases, and 2 bases lay between the germline ends. Per the germline V gene, CDR1 is LGHNT and CDR2 is FRNRAP. The CDR3 DNA sequence: TGTGCTAGTGGTTTGTTCTACGAGCAGTACTTC. This translates into CASGLFYEQYF.

The chain is built from TRBV7-9 and TRBJ1-6; D is unresolved. Germline lookup yields CDR1 SEHNR and CDR2 FQNEAQ (reference sequence). V gave up 1 base and J gave up 8 bases, with 9 bases separating them. CDR3 size: 14 residues. The CDR3 DNA is TGTGCCAGCAGCTTAGTGAACTACGATTCACCCCTCCACTTT. Translating it yields CASSLVNYDSPLHF.

This clonotype has only a few counts. This chain connects TRBV14 to TRBJ2-2; a weak D match, TRBD2 (6 bases). V was trimmed by 0 bases and J by 7 bases, leaving 15 bases between them. Germline lookup yields CDR1 SGHDN and CDR2 FVKESK. This CDR3 has 16 amino acids. In DNA form, the CDR3 reads TGTGCCAGCAGCCAAGATCGAACGGGAGCTTACGGGGAGCTGTTTTTT. Translation gives CASSQDRTGAYGELFF.

This clonotype was seen only a few times. The chain recombines TRBV30 with TRBJ2-1; the match to TRBD2 covers 10 bases. The CDR3 runs to 12 residues. Germline V lookup: CDR1 GTSNPN, CDR2 SVGIG (reference sequence). CDR3 nucleotide sequence: TGTGTTGGACTAGCGGCCTACAATGAGCAGTTCTTC. Residues: CVGLAAYNEQFF. The entire variable domain, with the rest obtained from reference TRBV30 and TRBJ2-1, is as follows: SQTIHQWPATLVQPVGSPLSLECTVEGTSNPNLYWYRQAAGRGLQLLFYSVGIGQISSEVPQNLSASRPQDRQFILSSKKLLLSDSGFYLCVGLAAYNEQFFGPGTRLTVL.